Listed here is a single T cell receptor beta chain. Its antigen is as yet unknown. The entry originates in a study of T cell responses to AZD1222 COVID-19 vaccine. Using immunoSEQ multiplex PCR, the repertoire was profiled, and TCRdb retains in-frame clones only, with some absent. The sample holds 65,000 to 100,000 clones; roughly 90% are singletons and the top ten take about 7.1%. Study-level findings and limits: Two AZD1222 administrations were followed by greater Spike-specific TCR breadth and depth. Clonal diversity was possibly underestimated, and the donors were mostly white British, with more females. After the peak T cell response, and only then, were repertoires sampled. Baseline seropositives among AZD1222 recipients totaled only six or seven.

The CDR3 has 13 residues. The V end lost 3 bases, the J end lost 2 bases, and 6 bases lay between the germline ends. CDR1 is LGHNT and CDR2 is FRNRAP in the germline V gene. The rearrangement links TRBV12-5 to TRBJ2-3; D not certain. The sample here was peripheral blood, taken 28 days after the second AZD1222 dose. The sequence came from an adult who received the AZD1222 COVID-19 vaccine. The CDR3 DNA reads TGTGCTAGTGGTTTCATAGTCACAGATACGCAGTATTTT. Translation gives CASGFIVTDTQYF.